This TCR beta chain is drawn from a study of blood T cell repertoires in COVID-19. Study background: Material from acute and convalescent COVID-19 was sourced from the United States, Italy and Spain. Sources were T cells, B-cell-depleted T cells, or PBMCs; the material itself was cDNA or gDNA.

This CDR3 has 14 residues. Trimming at V came to 5 bases and at J to 2 bases, leaving 4 bases not matched to a gene. Per the germline V gene, CDR1 is SGHVS and CDR2 is FQNEAQ. Authors' processing steps: Amplification of reference gene primers was used by the study to estimate nucleated cell counts. Sequencing was performed with immunoSEQ multiplex PCR; in TCRdb, only in-frame clones are kept and a portion is missing. V and J calls and clone size are copied from that table; D and trimming were computed from the DNA. The table records about 130,000 clones, 85% of them present only once. The sequence was collected from a man aged 80 or over with active or convalescent COVID-19. The V call is TRBV7-8, the J call TRBJ2-3; 7 bases align to TRBD2. The sample was peripheral blood. In DNA, the CDR3 is TGTGCCAGCAGCCGAGCGGGGCACACAGATACGCAGTATTTT. Amino acids: CASSRAGHTDTQYF.